The following is a T cell receptor beta chain sequence with its context. This sample stems from a study of blood T cell repertoires in COVID-19. Study as a whole: The United States, Italy and Spain supplied acute and convalescent COVID-19 samples.

The CDR3 is 13 amino acids. The trim removed 5 bases at V and 5 bases at J, leaving 6 bases unmatched. Germline V gene sequence: CDR1 GTSNPN, CDR2 SVGIG (reference sequence). TCRdb keeps only in-frame clones here, not all; method: immunoSEQ multiplex PCR. Of about 360,000 clones in the sample, around 87% are singletons; the top ten hold about 3%. V is TRBV30 and J is TRBJ1-2; 9 bases map to TRBD1. The sample taken for sequencing was peripheral blood. This receptor was taken from a human donor in a cohort sampled during active COVID-19. The CDR3: CAWSRDRAYGYTF. In DNA, the CDR3 is TGTGCCTGGTCCCGGGACAGGGCTTATGGCTACACCTTC.